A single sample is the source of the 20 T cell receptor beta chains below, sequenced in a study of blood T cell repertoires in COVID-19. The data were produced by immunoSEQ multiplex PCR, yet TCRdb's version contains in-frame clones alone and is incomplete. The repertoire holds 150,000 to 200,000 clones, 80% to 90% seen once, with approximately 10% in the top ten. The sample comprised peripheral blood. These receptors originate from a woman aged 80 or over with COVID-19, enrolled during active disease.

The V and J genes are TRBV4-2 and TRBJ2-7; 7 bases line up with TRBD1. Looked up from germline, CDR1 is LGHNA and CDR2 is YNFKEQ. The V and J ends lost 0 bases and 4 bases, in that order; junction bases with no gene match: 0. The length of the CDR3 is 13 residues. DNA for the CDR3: TGTGCCAGCAGCCAAGAACAGGGGTACGAGCAGTACTTC. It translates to CASSQEQGYEQYF.

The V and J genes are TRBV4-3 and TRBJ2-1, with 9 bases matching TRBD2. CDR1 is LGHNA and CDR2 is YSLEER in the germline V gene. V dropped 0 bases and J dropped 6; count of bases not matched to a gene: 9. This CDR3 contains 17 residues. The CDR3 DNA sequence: TGCGCCAGCAGCCAAGATCCCGGTATAGCGGGGGCCAATGAGCAGTTCTTC. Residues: CASSQDPGIAGANEQFF.

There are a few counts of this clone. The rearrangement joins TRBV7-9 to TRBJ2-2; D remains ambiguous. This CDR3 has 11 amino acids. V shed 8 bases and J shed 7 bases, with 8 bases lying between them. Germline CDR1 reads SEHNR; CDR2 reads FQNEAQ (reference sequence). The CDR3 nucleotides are TGTGCCAGCGTTTCGCGCGGGGAGCTGTTTTTT. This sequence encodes CASVSRGELFF.

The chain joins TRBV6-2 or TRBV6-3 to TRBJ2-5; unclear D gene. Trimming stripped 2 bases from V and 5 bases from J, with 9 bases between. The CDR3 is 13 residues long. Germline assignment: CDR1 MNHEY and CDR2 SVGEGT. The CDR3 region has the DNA TGTGCCAGCAGTTACAGAGAAGTCGAGACCCAGTACTTC. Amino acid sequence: CASSYREVETQYF.

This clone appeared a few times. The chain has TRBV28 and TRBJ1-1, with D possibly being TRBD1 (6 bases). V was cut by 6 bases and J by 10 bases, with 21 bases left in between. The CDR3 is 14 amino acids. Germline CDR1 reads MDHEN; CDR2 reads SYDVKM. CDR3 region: CASRAGDNRGLAFF. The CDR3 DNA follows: TGTGCCAGCAGGGCAGGGGACAATAGAGGACTAGCTTTCTTT. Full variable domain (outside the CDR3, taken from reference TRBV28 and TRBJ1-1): DVKVTQSSRYLVKRTGEKVFLECVQDMDHENMFWYRQDPGLGLRLIYFSYDVKMKEKGDIPEGYSVSREKKERFSLILESASTNQTSMYLCASRAGDNRGLAFFGQGTRLTVV.

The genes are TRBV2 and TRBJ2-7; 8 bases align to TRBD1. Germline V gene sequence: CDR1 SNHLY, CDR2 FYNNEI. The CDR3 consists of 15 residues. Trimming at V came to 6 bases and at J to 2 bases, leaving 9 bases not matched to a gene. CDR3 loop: CASSDPGQGPYEQYF. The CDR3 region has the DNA TGTGCCAGCAGCGACCCCGGACAGGGACCCTACGAGCAGTACTTC.

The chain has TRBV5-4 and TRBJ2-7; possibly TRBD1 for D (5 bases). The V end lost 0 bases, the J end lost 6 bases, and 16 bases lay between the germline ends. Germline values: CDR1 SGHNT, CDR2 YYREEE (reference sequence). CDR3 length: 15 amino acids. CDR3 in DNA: TGTGCCAGCAGCTTGGGGGCAGGGATGGGCGGCGAGCAGTACTTC. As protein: CASSLGAGMGGEQYF.

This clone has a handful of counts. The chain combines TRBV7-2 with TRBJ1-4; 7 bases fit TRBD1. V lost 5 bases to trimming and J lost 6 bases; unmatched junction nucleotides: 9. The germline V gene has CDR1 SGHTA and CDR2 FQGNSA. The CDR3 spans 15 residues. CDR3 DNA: TGTGCCAGCAGCGTCAAAAGGGGGCGGTATGAAAAACTGTTTTTT. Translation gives CASSVKRGRYEKLFF.

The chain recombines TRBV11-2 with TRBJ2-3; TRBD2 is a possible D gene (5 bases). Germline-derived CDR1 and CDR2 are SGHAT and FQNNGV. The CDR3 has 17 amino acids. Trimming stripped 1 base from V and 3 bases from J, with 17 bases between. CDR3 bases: TGTGCCAGCAGCTTAGGCTCTAGCTTATCACTGACAGATACGCAGTATTTT. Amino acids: CASSLGSSLSLTDTQYF.

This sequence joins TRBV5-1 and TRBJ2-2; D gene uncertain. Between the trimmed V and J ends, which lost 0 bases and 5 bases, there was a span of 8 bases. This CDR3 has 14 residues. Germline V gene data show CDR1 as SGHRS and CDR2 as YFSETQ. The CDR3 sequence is CASSLAVETGELFF. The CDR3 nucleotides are TGCGCCAGCAGCTTGGCCGTGGAGACCGGGGAGCTGTTTTTT.

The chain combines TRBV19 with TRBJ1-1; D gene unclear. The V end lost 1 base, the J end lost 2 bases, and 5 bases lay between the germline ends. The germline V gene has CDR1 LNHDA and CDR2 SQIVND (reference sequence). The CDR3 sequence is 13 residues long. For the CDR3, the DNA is TGTGCCAGTAGTATAGCCCAAAACACTGAAGCTTTCTTT. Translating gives CASSIAQNTEAFF.

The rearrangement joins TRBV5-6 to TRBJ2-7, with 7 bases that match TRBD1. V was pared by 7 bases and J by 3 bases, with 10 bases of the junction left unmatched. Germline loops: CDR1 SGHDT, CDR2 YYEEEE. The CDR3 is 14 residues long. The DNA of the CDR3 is TGTGCCAGCGTACGACAGGGTCACGACTACGAGCAGTACTTC. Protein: CASVRQGHDYEQYF.

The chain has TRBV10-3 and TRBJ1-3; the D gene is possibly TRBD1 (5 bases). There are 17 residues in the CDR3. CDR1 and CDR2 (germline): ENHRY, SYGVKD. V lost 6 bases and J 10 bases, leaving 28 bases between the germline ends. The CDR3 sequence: CAISAQDSRSASGTIYF. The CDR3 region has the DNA TGTGCCATCAGCGCACAGGATTCCCGCTCGGCCTCAGGGACCATATATTTT.

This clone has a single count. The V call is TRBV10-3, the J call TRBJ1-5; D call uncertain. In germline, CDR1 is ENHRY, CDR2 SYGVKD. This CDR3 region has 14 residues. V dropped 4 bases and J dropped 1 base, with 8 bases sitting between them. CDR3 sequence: CAISGQVSNQPQHF. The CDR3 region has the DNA TGTGCCATCAGTGGCCAGGTGAGCAATCAGCCCCAGCATTTT.

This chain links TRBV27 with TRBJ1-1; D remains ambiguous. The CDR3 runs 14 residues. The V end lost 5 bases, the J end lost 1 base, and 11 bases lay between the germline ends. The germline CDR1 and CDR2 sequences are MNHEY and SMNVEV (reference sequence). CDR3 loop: CASSPGTPNTEAFF. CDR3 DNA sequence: TGTGCCAGCAGTCCGGGAACTCCGAACACTGAAGCTTTCTTT.

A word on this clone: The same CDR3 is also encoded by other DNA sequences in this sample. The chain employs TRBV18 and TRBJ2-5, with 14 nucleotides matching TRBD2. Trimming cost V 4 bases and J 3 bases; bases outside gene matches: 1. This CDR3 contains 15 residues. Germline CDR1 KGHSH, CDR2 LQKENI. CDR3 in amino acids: CASSRGLAGEETQYF. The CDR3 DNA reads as TGTGCCAGCTCACGGGGACTAGCGGGGGAAGAGACCCAGTACTTC. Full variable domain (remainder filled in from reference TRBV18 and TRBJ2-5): NAGVMQNPRHLVRRRGQEARLRCSPMKGHSHVYWYRQLPEEGLKFMVYLQKENIIDESGMPKERFSAEFPKEGPSILRIQQVVRGDSAAYFCASSRGLAGEETQYFGPGTRLLVL.

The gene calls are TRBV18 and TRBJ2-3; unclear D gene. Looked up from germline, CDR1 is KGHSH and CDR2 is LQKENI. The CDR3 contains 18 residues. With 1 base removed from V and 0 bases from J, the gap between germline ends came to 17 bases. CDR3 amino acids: CASSPLEAGWPSTDTQYF. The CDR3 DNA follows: TGTGCCAGCTCACCACTGGAAGCAGGATGGCCTAGCACAGATACGCAGTATTTT.

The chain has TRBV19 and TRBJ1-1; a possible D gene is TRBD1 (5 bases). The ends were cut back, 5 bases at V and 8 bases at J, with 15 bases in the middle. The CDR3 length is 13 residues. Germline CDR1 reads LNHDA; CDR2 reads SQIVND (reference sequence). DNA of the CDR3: TGTGCCAGTAGTTTGGGGACGGGGGTAGAAGCTTTCTTT. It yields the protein CASSLGTGVEAFF.

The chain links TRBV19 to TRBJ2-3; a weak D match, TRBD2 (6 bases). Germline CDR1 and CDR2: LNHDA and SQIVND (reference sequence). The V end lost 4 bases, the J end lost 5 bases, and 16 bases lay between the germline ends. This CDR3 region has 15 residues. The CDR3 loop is CASSSGTLRGDTQYF. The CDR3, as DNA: TGTGCCAGTAGTAGTGGGACTTTGCGGGGAGATACGCAGTATTTT.

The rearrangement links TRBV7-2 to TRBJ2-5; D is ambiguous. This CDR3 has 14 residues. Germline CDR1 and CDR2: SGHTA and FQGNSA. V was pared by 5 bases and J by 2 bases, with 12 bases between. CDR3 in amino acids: CASSQHRVQETQYF. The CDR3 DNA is TGTGCCAGCAGCCAGCACCGGGTTCAAGAGACCCAGTACTTC.